This paragraph covers one T cell receptor beta chain sequence. This record comes from a study of shared clonotypes between healthy human individuals. Assay: immunoSEQ multiplex PCR; the TCRdb copy retains only in-frame clones and omits some. Among roughly 2.5 million clones listed, around 90% were seen once. Trimming removed 4 bases at V and 8 bases at J, with 22 bases between. The CDR3 consists of 16 residues. CDR1 is MGHRA, CDR2 YSYEKL, per germline. The gene calls are TRBV4-1 and TRBJ2-3; tentative D call: TRBD2 (7 bases). Sequenced input: naive CD4+ T cells sorted from blood. Stated subset: CD45RA+ positively selected. This receptor was identified in a man younger than 35 in good health. The CDR3 region is CASSREGGRTPSTQYF. DNA of the CDR3: TGCGCCAGCAGCCGAGAGGGGGGGCGAACGCCCAGTACGCAGTATTTT.